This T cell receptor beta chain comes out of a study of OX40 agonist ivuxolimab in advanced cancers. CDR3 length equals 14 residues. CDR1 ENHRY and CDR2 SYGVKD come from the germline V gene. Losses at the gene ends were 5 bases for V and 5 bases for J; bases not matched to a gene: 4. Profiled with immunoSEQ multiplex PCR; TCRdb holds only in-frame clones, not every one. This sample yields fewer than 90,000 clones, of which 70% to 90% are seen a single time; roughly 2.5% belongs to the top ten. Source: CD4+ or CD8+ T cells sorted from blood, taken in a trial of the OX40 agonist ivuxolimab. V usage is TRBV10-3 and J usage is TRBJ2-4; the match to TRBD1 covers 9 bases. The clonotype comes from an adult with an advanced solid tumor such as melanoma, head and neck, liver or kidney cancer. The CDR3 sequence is CAISQGQGENIQYF. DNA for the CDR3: TGTGCCATCAGTCAGGGACAGGGAGAAAACATTCAGTACTTC.